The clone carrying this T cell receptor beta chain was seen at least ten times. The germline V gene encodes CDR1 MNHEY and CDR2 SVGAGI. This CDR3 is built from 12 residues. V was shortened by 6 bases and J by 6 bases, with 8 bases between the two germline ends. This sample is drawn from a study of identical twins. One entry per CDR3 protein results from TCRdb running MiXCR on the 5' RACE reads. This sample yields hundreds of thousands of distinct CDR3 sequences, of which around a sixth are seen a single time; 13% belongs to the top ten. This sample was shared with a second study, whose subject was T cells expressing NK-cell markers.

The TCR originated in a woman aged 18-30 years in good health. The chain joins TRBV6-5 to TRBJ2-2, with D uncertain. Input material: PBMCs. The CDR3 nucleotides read TGTGCCAGCAGCCCACTTTCCGGGGAGCTGTTTTTT. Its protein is CASSPLSGELFF.